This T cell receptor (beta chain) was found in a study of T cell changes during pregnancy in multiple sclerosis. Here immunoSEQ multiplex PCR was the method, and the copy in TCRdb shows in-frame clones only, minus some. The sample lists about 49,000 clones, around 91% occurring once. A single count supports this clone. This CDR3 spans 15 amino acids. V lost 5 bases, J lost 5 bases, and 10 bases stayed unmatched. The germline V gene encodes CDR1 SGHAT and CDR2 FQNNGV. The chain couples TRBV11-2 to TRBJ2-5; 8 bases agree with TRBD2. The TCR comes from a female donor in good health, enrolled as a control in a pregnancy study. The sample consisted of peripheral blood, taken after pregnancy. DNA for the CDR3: TGTGCCAGCAGCGGCCCCTCGGGAGGGGCGGAGACCCAGTACTTC. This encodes CASSGPSGGAETQYF. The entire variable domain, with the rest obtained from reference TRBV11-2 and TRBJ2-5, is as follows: EAGVAQSPRYKIIEKRQSVAFWCNPISGHATLYWYQQILGQGPKLLIQFQNNGVVDDSQLPKDRFSAERLKGVDSTLKIQPAKLEDSAVYLCASSGPSGGAETQYFGPGTRLLVL.